The 21 T cell receptor beta chains in this list originate from one sample, sequenced in a study of shared clonotypes between healthy human individuals (TCRdb year 2020). Library creation used the immunoSEQ multiplex PCR assay. TCRdb stores this immuneACCESS table with in-frame sequences only. Part of the clones is absent; in the studies checked, under half of the shortfall reflects unresolved V genes, and no reason is known for the rest. For this sample there are approximately 350,000 clones; 96% appear just once. The leading ten clones occupy 0.32% of the sample. Input material: memory CD8+ T cells sorted from blood. Per the publication, the cell subset or site label means: CD45RO+ cells pooled with CCR7-negative TemRA cells. The receptor set was obtained from a man between 25 and 39 years old in good health.

Worth noting for this clone: This CDR3 is also generated by other DNA sequences in the sample. This chain's CDR3 is CASSLASYNEQFF. The CDR3 bases are TGTGCCAGCAGCTTAGCCTCCTACAATGAGCAGTTCTTC. The chain joins TRBV7-2 to TRBJ2-1; D remains ambiguous. The V end was cut by 0 bases, the J end by 0 bases, with 0 bases between. This CDR3 is 13 amino acids long. Germline-derived CDR1 and CDR2 are SGHTA and FQGNSA.

This rearrangement joins TRBV25-1 to TRBJ2-7, with 11 bases fitting TRBD2. From germline, CDR1 is MGHDK and CDR2 SYGVNS. There are 15 residues in the CDR3. Trimming took 6 bases from V and 2 from J; bases not matched to a gene: 6. CDR3 bases: TGTGCCAGCAGCGCCGGGACTAGCGGTGCCTACGAGCAGTACTTC. Translation: CASSAGTSGAYEQYF.

The gene calls are TRBV11-2 and TRBJ2-1, with 8 bases that match TRBD2. V shed 10 bases and J 9 bases; nucleotides not matched to a gene: 17. The CDR3 is made up of 15 amino acids. CDR1 and CDR2 (germline): SGHAT, FQNNGV. CDR3 protein: CATRAYTGGLGEQFF. The CDR3 DNA reads as TGTGCCACCAGGGCATATACGGGAGGGTTGGGTGAGCAGTTCTTC.

This chain links TRBV15 with TRBJ1-2; D gene ambiguous. The V gene's germline CDR1 is LNHNV and CDR2 YYDKDF (reference sequence). The CDR3 is made up of 13 amino acids. The ends were cut back, 3 bases at V and 3 bases at J, with 8 bases in the middle. In DNA, the CDR3 is TGTGCCACCAGCAGTTGGCAGGACTATGGCTACACCTTC. Amino acids: CATSSWQDYGYTF.

The chain carries TRBV6-1 and TRBJ2-7; D remains unclear. The CDR3 covers 12 residues. Germline CDR1 MNHNS, CDR2 SASEGT. Trimming cost V 5 bases and J 0 bases, with 5 bases left between them. Here the CDR3 DNA reads TGTGCCAGCAGTCGGCCCTCCTACGAGCAGTACTTC. Encoded protein: CASSRPSYEQYF.

The gene calls are TRBV2 and TRBJ1-5, with 12 bases that match TRBD1. CDR1 is SNHLY and CDR2 is FYNNEI in the germline V gene. The CDR3 extends over 14 amino acids. V was pared by 8 bases and J by 4 bases, with 3 bases of the junction left unmatched. The CDR3 is CASRDRGRNQPQHF. The CDR3 DNA reads TGTGCCAGCCGGGACAGGGGGCGGAATCAGCCCCAGCATTTT. The full variable domain, in which reference TRBV2 and TRBJ1-5 provide the parts outside the CDR3, is EPEVTQTPSHQVTQMGQEVILRCVPISNHLYFYWYRQILGQKVEFLVSFYNNEISEKSEIFDDQFSVERPDGSNFTLKIRSTKLEDSAMYFCASRDRGRNQPQHFGDGTRLSIL.

In its sample, this clone was seen a few times. V gene TRBV28 combines with J gene TRBJ1-2; 8 nucleotides agree with TRBD1. This CDR3 comprises 14 residues. After removal of 2 bases from V and 5 bases from J, the junction contained 4 bases not matched to a gene. Germline lookup yields CDR1 MDHEN and CDR2 SYDVKM. CDR3 DNA sequence: TGTGCCAGCAGTTTAGACCAGGGGGCGTATGGCTACACCTTC. It specifies CASSLDQGAYGYTF.

This rearrangement joins TRBV28 to TRBJ2-7; 7 bases fit TRBD1. Germline V CDR1 and CDR2: MDHEN, SYDVKM. The CDR3 has 15 residues. V lost 8 bases, J lost 4 bases, and 14 bases stayed unmatched. The CDR3 bases are TGTGCCAGCCAAAGCCGGACAGGTGAGGTGTACGAGCAGTACTTC. Protein: CASQSRTGEVYEQYF.

The rearrangement uses TRBV30 and TRBJ2-1; tentative D call: TRBD2 (6 bases). The CDR3 consists of 14 residues. Germline-derived CDR1 and CDR2 are GTSNPN and SVGIG (reference sequence). V lost 4 bases, J lost 2 bases, and 12 bases lay in between. The CDR3 here is CAWTVAAAYNEQFF. CDR3 nucleotide sequence: TGTGCCTGGACTGTAGCGGCTGCCTACAATGAGCAGTTCTTC.

The chain combines TRBV2 with TRBJ2-7; D gene ambiguous. There are 10 residues in the CDR3. Germline CDR1 SNHLY, CDR2 FYNNEI. V gave up 5 bases and J gave up 3 bases, with 2 bases separating them. The CDR3 sequence: CASSIYEQYF. CDR3 coding DNA: TGTGCCAGCAGTATCTACGAGCAGTACTTC.

This clone came up once. The chain couples TRBV30 to TRBJ2-7; 9 nucleotides align to TRBD2. Trimming at V came to 8 bases and at J to 5 bases, leaving 13 bases not matched to a gene. The CDR3 is 14 residues long. The germline gives CDR1 GTSNPN, CDR2 SVGIG (reference sequence). CDR3 bases: TGTGCCACCACCTTCGGGACTAGCTTTAACGAGCAGTACTTC. The encoded protein is CATTFGTSFNEQYF.

The V gene is TRBV5-1, the J gene TRBJ2-1; 8 nucleotides align to TRBD2. Germline assignment: CDR1 SGHRS and CDR2 YFSETQ. The CDR3 length is 14 residues. J gave up 0 bases and V 6 bases, and 2 bases lay outside the gene matches. The CDR3 loop is CASKSGSSYNEQFF. Here the CDR3 DNA reads TGCGCCAGCAAAAGCGGGAGCTCCTACAATGAGCAGTTCTTC. Looking up the rest from reference TRBV5-1 and TRBJ2-1 gives the full variable domain: KAGVTQTPRYLIKTRGQQVTLSCSPISGHRSVSWYQQTPGQGLQFLFEYFSETQRNKGNFPGRFSGRQFSNSRSEMNVSTLELGDSALYLCASKSGSSYNEQFFGPGTRLTVL.

The genes are TRBV19 and TRBJ2-5; D may be TRBD1 (6 bases). Trimming removed 6 bases from V and 1 base from J, with 9 bases in between. Germline V gene lookup returns CDR1 LNHDA and CDR2 SQIVND (reference sequence). The CDR3 is 13 residues long. The CDR3: CASSHRVQETQYF. CDR3 bases: TGTGCCAGTAGCCACAGGGTCCAAGAGACCCAGTACTTC.

The CDR3 spells CASSPNWGRLRNTIYF. The CDR3 nucleotides are TGTGCCAGCAGCCCGAACTGGGGCAGACTAAGAAACACCATATATTTT. This chain connects TRBV9 to TRBJ1-3; perhaps TRBD1 as D (5 bases). Trimming removed 4 bases from V and 5 bases from J, with 19 bases in between. The CDR3 totals 16 residues. Germline V gives CDR1 SGDLS, CDR2 YYNGEE.

The rearrangement uses TRBV6-5 and TRBJ2-7, with D unclear. CDR3 length equals 11 residues. The V gene lost 0 bases and the J gene lost 13 bases, with 10 bases spanning the gap. In germline, CDR1 is MNHEY, CDR2 SVGAGI. For the CDR3, the DNA is TGTGCCAGCAGTTACTCGGGTGGATCTTACTTC. This translates into CASSYSGGSYF.

The V call is TRBV6-6, the J call TRBJ2-1; 9 nucleotides line up with TRBD2. V was clipped by 6 bases and J by 15 bases; unmatched bases: 9. CDR3 size: 12 residues. Germline-derived CDR1 and CDR2 are MNHNY and SVGAGI (reference sequence). DNA of the CDR3: TGTGCCAGCAGCACCTCCGGGACTAGCCCGTTCTTC. This sequence encodes CASSTSGTSPFF.

The rearrangement joins TRBV4-2 to TRBJ1-4; D is possibly TRBD1 (5 bases). V was clipped by 0 bases and J by 8 bases, with 13 bases between them. This CDR3 is built from 15 residues. Germline V lookup: CDR1 LGHNA, CDR2 YNFKEQ. The CDR3 bases are TGTGCCAGCAGCCAAGATCCGGGGGAGAGAGAAAAACTGTTTTTT. It is translated as CASSQDPGEREKLFF.

A note on this clone: Distinct nucleotide sequences in the sample also encode this CDR3. This chain connects TRBV19 to TRBJ1-5, with 7 bases that match TRBD1. The CDR3 has 14 residues. CDR1 and CDR2 from the germline V gene are LNHDA and SQIVND (reference sequence). J gave up 4 bases and V 5 bases, and 5 bases lay outside the gene matches. The CDR3 DNA follows: TGTGCCAGTAGTCCCCGGGACAGTAATCAGCCCCAGCATTTT. Translation gives CASSPRDSNQPQHF.

The J gene is TRBJ2-5, the V gene TRBV7-9; possibly TRBD1 for D (6 bases). The germline V gene has CDR1 SEHNR and CDR2 FQNEAQ (reference sequence). There are 13 residues in the CDR3. V was clipped by 5 bases and J by 3 bases, with 10 bases between them. CDR3 sequence: CASSLSGEETQYF. In DNA form, the CDR3 reads TGTGCCAGCAGCCTGTCAGGGGAAGAGACCCAGTACTTC.

To note about this clone: Other DNA sequences in this sample translate to the same CDR3. The chain is built from TRBV5-1 and TRBJ2-3; 12 bases are a match to TRBD2. V shed 0 bases, J shed 0 bases, and the junction held 2 bases outside the gene matches. The CDR3 extends over 17 amino acids. Germline V gives CDR1 SGHRS, CDR2 YFSETQ. The CDR3 reads CASSLAGTSGSTDTQYF. In nucleotides, the CDR3 is TGCGCCAGCAGCTTGGCCGGGACTAGCGGGAGCACAGATACGCAGTATTTT.

The chain joins TRBV19 to TRBJ2-6; weak D call: TRBD1 (6 bases). This CDR3 has 16 residues. CDR1 LNHDA and CDR2 SQIVND come from the germline V gene (reference sequence). With 7 bases removed from V and 0 bases from J, the gap between germline ends came to 13 bases. The CDR3 sequence is CASTNRDRSGANVLTF. For the CDR3, the DNA is TGTGCCAGTACCAACAGGGACCGCTCTGGGGCCAACGTCCTGACTTTC.